This TCR beta chain was sequenced for a study of shared clonotypes between healthy human individuals (dated by TCRdb to about 2020). Regarding the research as a whole: The cohort comprised a couple of women and a few men aged 18 to 49 years. For each donor, CD4 naive and CD4 memory were each given three plates, CD8 naive was given two plates, and CD8 memory was given one plate. To estimate repertoire size and how much clonotypes are shared between individuals, the study performed deep sequencing of blood TCR repertoires from a few healthy adults. To increase sequencing depth and limit assay-specific biases, TCR repertoire library preparation and sequencing were carried out by different laboratories using diverse techniques. Leukapheresis yielded between about 0.85 and 9.5 billion PBMCs per donor.

From the germline V gene, CDR1 is SQVTM and CDR2 is ANQGSEA. V lost 3 bases and J lost 8 bases; the stretch between them is 10 bases long. There are 11 amino acids in the CDR3, from cysteine to phenylalanine inclusive. The sequence is cut down to CDR3 DNA, 33 bases in frame from base 1. Overall study outcomes, separate from this receptor: Across four donors, roughly 5.1% of naive CD4, roughly 3.3% of naive CD8, 2% to 2.5% of memory CD4, and approximately 0.4% of memory CD8 clonotypes were shared. The small number of donors limited the genetic and exposure-history diversity represented. Pairwise subsampling led to the expectation that sequencing depth would affect the degree of clonotype sharing among donors. Higher generation probabilities were observed for clonotypes shared by all four sorted-subset donors than for non-shared clonotypes. Sampling was restricted to blood, and TCR repertoires in tissues likely differ from the TCR repertoires found in blood. Naive subsets generally had larger estimated clonotype richness than memory subsets did. Even with the large sequencing depth, rarefaction of the sorted-subset datasets indicated that sequencing was incomplete.

TCR CDR3 regions were amplified from genomic DNA by multiplex PCR using the deep immunoSEQ assay. Genomic DNA extracted from each cell subset was distributed evenly over all wells of several immunoSEQ 96-well plates, and each plate served as one replicate. For sorted subsets, about 210 ng of genomic DNA, equivalent to some 30,000 T cell genomes, went into each replicate PCR. Purified libraries were measured with a Qubit 3.0 fluorometer, size-checked on a Bioanalyzer 2100, and measured again with the KAPA Library Quantification kit. Each immunoSEQ 96-well plate was sequenced on its own single-read 150-cycle Illumina NextSeq 550 flow cell. Turning to the authors' computational methods: The immunoSEQ output contained only junctional sequences without quality scores, so filtering could not match that applied to full-length reads. Sequences were annotated with PyIR, a Python wrapper for IgBLAST v1.9, using IMGT germline references to assign V/J genes and CDR3. Reads were removed for weak V/J assignments (E-value above 1e-6), missing CDR3, stop codons, out-of-frame junctions, or ambiguous translated residues. A V3J clonotype was defined by an identical inferred V gene, J gene, and CDR3 amino acid sequence. Percentage overlap between repertoires was computed as shared unique clonotypes divided by the size of the smaller repertoire. RTK rarefaction, the Chao1 estimator, and Recon v2.1 estimates of unobserved clonotypes were used to assess repertoire richness. OLGA was used to compute generation probabilities for all TCRbeta clonotypes that the gDNA method yielded from a handful of donors. Imported from immuneACCESS, the table was reduced by TCRdb to in-frame sequences with V and J called. These copies leave out some clones; in studies compared against another copy, an unresolved V gene accounts for under half, and the cause of the remainder is not known. The DNA gave D and trimming, while V, J and clone size come from that table. The sample includes over 2 million clones, with roughly 94% observed a single time. The top ten constitute more than 0.1% of the sample.

Donors were healthy HIV-negative adults with no recently reported acute infections or vaccinations. Every donor was a Caucasian adult residing in Nashville, Tennessee, USA. CD4+ T cells were enriched by magnetic negative selection; naive cells were then positively selected on CD45RA, and the negative fraction formed the memory subset. Blood was collected by leukapheresis, and PBMCs were isolated by Ficoll-Histopaque density gradient centrifugation and then cryopreserved in liquid nitrogen vapor phase. Analytical flow cytometry was used to check the purity and quantity of every magnetically sorted T cell population. Genomic DNA was isolated from every sorted fraction and measured by UV absorbance on a Nanodrop 2000c. Remarks on this clone: No antigen is known for it. No per-base quality is available; no much larger clone lies one base away.

Sequences were obtained from naive CD4+ T cells sorted from blood. According to the study, the label for this sample's cell subset or site signals: CD45RA+ positively selected. This receptor was identified in a man between 18 and 29 years old in good health. Rearrangement joined TRBV29-1 to TRBJ1-2, with no confidently assigned D gene. In nucleotides, the sequence is TGCAGCGTTGATATCTGGGGAGGCTACACCTTC. This translates into CSVDIWGGYTF.